Shown below are 32 T cell receptor beta chains from a single sample sequenced in a study of Ad26.COV2.S vaccination and SARS-CoV-2 variants. The protocol was immunoSEQ multiplex PCR, while the TCRdb copy is restricted to in-frame clones and leaves out a portion. The sample shows about 430,000 clones, 90% of them seen only once. Treatment here: 19 received Ad26.COV2.S at low or high dose, single or two shots; several received placebo; per-sample allocation not given. Day 63 following the first vaccine or placebo injection was when the samples were taken. Sequenced here: peripheral blood, sampled in a trial of Ad26.COV2.S vaccine versus placebo. The receptors were sampled from a person between 18 and 65 years old who received the Ad26.COV2.S COVID-19 vaccine or a placebo.

This clone has just a few counts. This chain connects TRBV4-1 to TRBJ2-7; 8 nucleotides agree with TRBD2. Germline-derived CDR1 and CDR2 are MGHRA and YSYEKL. CDR3 size: 14 residues. J lost 2 bases, V lost 4 bases, and 4 bases had no gene match. The CDR3 sequence is CASSLGLDAYEQYF. The CDR3 nucleotides read TGCGCCAGCAGCCTGGGACTAGATGCCTACGAGCAGTACTTC.

The gene calls are TRBV7-2 and TRBJ2-3; TRBD2 agrees at 11 bases. With V trimmed by 2 bases and J by 5 bases, 6 bases remained unmatched. The CDR3 covers 16 residues. In germline, CDR1 is SGHTA, CDR2 FQGNSA. CDR3 in DNA: TGTGCCAGCAGCTTAAACTCAGGGACTAGCGGAGATACGCAGTATTTT. Its translation is CASSLNSGTSGDTQYF. Full variable domain (outside the CDR3, taken from reference TRBV7-2 and TRBJ2-3): GAGVSQSPSNKVTEKGKDVELRCDPISGHTALYWYRQSLGQGLEFLIYFQGNSAPDKSGLPSDRFSAERTGGSVSTLTIQRTQQEDSAVYLCASSLNSGTSGDTQYFGPGTRLTVL.

The chain links TRBV6-2 or TRBV6-3 to TRBJ2-4; 8 nucleotides match TRBD1. CDR3 size: 17 residues. Germline V CDR1 and CDR2: MNHEY, SVGEGT. J gave up 0 bases and V 5 bases, and 9 bases lay outside the gene matches. CDR3 region: CASSAIRGPVAKNIQYF. The CDR3 DNA reads as TGTGCCAGCAGTGCCATCAGGGGGCCCGTAGCCAAAAACATTCAGTACTTC.

The chain joins TRBV5-1 to TRBJ2-3; 7 bases fit TRBD1. Germline V gene lookup returns CDR1 SGHRS and CDR2 YFSETQ. The CDR3 covers 14 residues. J was trimmed by 6 bases and V by 2 bases; bases with no gene match: 6. As DNA, the CDR3 is TGCGCCAGCAGCTTATGGACAGGCGAGGATACGCAGTATTTT. This sequence encodes CASSLWTGEDTQYF.

The chain carries TRBV7-9 and TRBJ1-5; D remains unclear. Per the germline V gene, CDR1 is SEHNR and CDR2 is FQNEAQ (reference sequence). The CDR3 is made up of 12 amino acids. Between the trimmed V and J ends, which lost 6 bases and 7 bases, there was a span of 10 bases. This CDR3 reads CASSPEGQPQHF. CDR3 nucleotide sequence: TGTGCCAGCAGTCCAGAAGGACAGCCCCAGCATTTT.

The chain carries TRBV10-3 and TRBJ2-7; the D gene could be TRBD1 or TRBD2 (5 bases each). This CDR3 comprises 18 residues. The ends were cut back, 7 bases at V and 0 bases at J, with 25 bases in the middle. Germline V gene lookup returns CDR1 ENHRY and CDR2 SYGVKD. The CDR3 nucleotides read TGTGCCATCAAAAAGGGGACGGGCCGGGGCCAAGACTCCTACGAGCAGTACTTC. Its protein product is CAIKKGTGRGQDSYEQYF.

The chain recombines TRBV27 with TRBJ1-6, with 7 bases lining up with TRBD1. Germline loops: CDR1 MNHEY, CDR2 SMNVEV (reference sequence). There are 15 residues in the CDR3. V was clipped by 2 bases and J by 10 bases; unmatched bases: 8. The CDR3 DNA sequence: TGTGCCAGCAGTTTACAGGGGGTCTCGGGATCACCCCTCCACTTT. As protein: CASSLQGVSGSPLHF.

V gene TRBV2 combines with J gene TRBJ2-1; 8 bases line up with TRBD2. This CDR3 is 13 amino acids long. CDR1 and CDR2 (germline): SNHLY, FYNNEI. J lost 8 bases, V lost 7 bases, and 7 bases had no gene match. CDR3 loop: CASKFAAGDEQFF. The CDR3 nucleotides are TGTGCCAGCAAGTTCGCAGCGGGAGATGAGCAGTTCTTC.

This rearrangement joins TRBV7-9 to TRBJ2-7; TRBD2 matches 7 bases. Trimming at V came to 5 bases and at J to 3 bases, leaving 10 bases not matched to a gene. Germline V gives CDR1 SEHNR, CDR2 FQNEAQ (reference sequence). This CDR3 region has 15 residues. The CDR3 coding sequence is TGTGCCAGCAGCCCTTCTGGGCGGGAGCGCTACGAGCAGTACTTC. Protein product: CASSPSGRERYEQYF.

The chain employs TRBV11-3 and TRBJ2-7, with D unresolved. V was shortened by 2 bases and J by 4 bases, with 9 bases between the two germline ends. The V gene's germline CDR1 is SGHNT and CDR2 YENEEA. The CDR3 spans 13 residues. This chain's CDR3 is CASSLNGEYEQYF. CDR3 in DNA: TGTGCCAGCAGCTTAAACGGTGAATACGAGCAGTACTTC.

The chain uses TRBV25-1 and TRBJ2-3, with TRBD2 matching 7 bases. Per germline, CDR1 MGHDK and CDR2 SYGVNS. The CDR3 is made up of 17 amino acids. With V trimmed by 0 bases and J by 1 base, 7 bases remained unmatched. CDR3 sequence reads: CASSEYRSGVRTDTQYF. For the CDR3, the DNA is TGTGCCAGCAGTGAATATCGAAGCGGGGTCCGCACAGATACGCAGTATTTT.

The chain combines TRBV7-2 with TRBJ2-3; the D is unclear. The CDR3 consists of 12 residues. From germline, CDR1 is SGHTA and CDR2 FQGNSA. V was pared by 5 bases and J by 2 bases, with 5 bases between. CDR3 DNA sequence: TGTGCCAGCAGCCAATACACAGATACGCAGTATTTT. It specifies CASSQYTDTQYF.

The V and J genes are TRBV18 and TRBJ2-5, with TRBD2 identical over 15 bases. The J segment lost 4 bases and the V segment lost 5 bases, leaving 2 bases of the junction unmatched. The CDR3 spans 15 residues. CDR1 KGHSH and CDR2 LQKENI come from the germline V gene. DNA for the CDR3: TGTGCCAGCTCAACGGGACTAGCGGGAGGAGAGACCCAGTACTTC. Amino acids: CASSTGLAGGETQYF.

The chain recombines TRBV5-8 with TRBJ1-3; 7 positions agree with TRBD1. This CDR3 has 14 residues. V trimming: 6 bases; J trimming: 3 bases; junction bases outside the gene matches: 6. The germline gives CDR1 SGHTS, CDR2 YDEGEE. CDR3 nucleotides: TGTGCCAGCACCCGAACAGGGGTTGGAAACACCATATATTTT. Its protein is CASTRTGVGNTIYF.

This rearrangement joins TRBV7-9 to TRBJ2-7, with D possibly matching TRBD1 (6 bases). Trimming removed 5 bases from V and 4 bases from J, with 18 bases in between. Germline V lookup: CDR1 SEHNR, CDR2 FQNEAQ (reference sequence). The CDR3 sequence is 15 residues long. The CDR3 nucleotides are TGTGCCAGCAGCCCCGGACAGCTAGCCGCTTACGAGCAGTACTTC. Protein product: CASSPGQLAAYEQYF. Looking up the rest from reference TRBV7-9 and TRBJ2-7 gives the full variable domain: DTGVSQNPRHKITKRGQNVTFRCDPISEHNRLYWYRQTLGQGPEFLTYFQNEAQLEKSRLLSDRFSAERPKGSFSTLEIQRTEQGDSAMYLCASSPGQLAAYEQYFGPGTRLTVT.

This sequence joins TRBV6-2 or TRBV6-3 and TRBJ2-1; 7 nucleotides agree with TRBD2. The CDR3 is 15 residues long. Germline assignment: CDR1 MNHEY and CDR2 SVGEGT. The junction had 12 bases not matched to a gene; V was cut back by 5 bases and J by 8 bases. CDR3 DNA sequence: TGTGCCAGCAGTCCCGGACTAGAGGGTTTGGATGAGCAGTTCTTC. Translated: CASSPGLEGLDEQFF.

The genes are TRBV10-3 and TRBJ1-5; no firm D call. The CDR3 is made up of 15 amino acids. Germline-derived CDR1 and CDR2 are ENHRY and SYGVKD. Trimming left V 2 bases short and J 7 bases short, with 15 bases between. The DNA of the CDR3 is TGTGCCATCAGTGAGAATTTTGGGGTGAACCAGCCCCAGCATTTT. Translated, it gives CAISENFGVNQPQHF.

The rearrangement links TRBV6-5 to TRBJ1-3; D gene unclear. Germline-derived CDR1 and CDR2 are MNHEY and SVGAGI. This CDR3 is 13 amino acids long. V shed 4 bases and J shed 9 bases, with 13 bases lying between them. CDR3 in amino acids: CASSFDISGTIYF. CDR3 nucleotide sequence: TGTGCCAGCAGTTTCGACATTTCTGGCACCATATATTTT.

This clone was recorded once. This chain connects TRBV6-4 to TRBJ2-1, with 8 nucleotides matching TRBD2. Per germline, CDR1 MRHNA and CDR2 SNTAGT. The CDR3 extends over 15 amino acids. J was trimmed by 8 bases and V by 5 bases; bases with no gene match: 11. The CDR3 sequence is CASSTLAAVGYEQFF. CDR3 nucleotide sequence: TGTGCCAGCAGTACACTAGCGGCCGTAGGATATGAGCAGTTCTTC.

This chain links TRBV27 with TRBJ2-7; D possibly uses TRBD1 or TRBD2 (6 bases each). The V end lost 6 bases, the J end lost 4 bases, and 22 bases lay between the germline ends. This CDR3 is 16 amino acids long. Germline assignment: CDR1 MNHEY and CDR2 SMNVEV (reference sequence). Here the CDR3 DNA reads TGTGCCAGCAGCCCCTTTTTAGGGGGAGGTAGATACGAGCAGTACTTC. This sequence encodes CASSPFLGGGRYEQYF.

This clone was seen only once. CDR3 coding DNA: TGTGCCAGCAGCCCTCCGGGCGAGGAAAAACTGTTTTTT. It codes for CASSPPGEEKLFF. The rearrangement uses TRBV3-1 (or the pseudogene TRBV3-2) and TRBJ1-4; D gene unclear. The germline gives CDR1 LGHDT, CDR2 YNNKEL (reference sequence). V shed 4 bases and J shed 8 bases, with 11 bases lying between them. The CDR3 totals 13 residues.

The gene calls are TRBV30 and TRBJ2-2, with D perhaps assigned TRBD1 or TRBD2 (5 bases each). V lost 0 bases and J lost 4, with 9 bases in between. Germline V gene lookup returns CDR1 GTSNPN and CDR2 SVGIG (reference sequence). The CDR3 runs 14 residues. In DNA form, the CDR3 reads TGTGCCTGGAGTGTACTTGGGGGCACCGGGGAGCTGTTTTTT. It specifies CAWSVLGGTGELFF.

The CDR3 reads CASSQTAGGGTEAFF. CDR3 coding DNA: TGCGCCAGCAGCCAAACGGCAGGCGGGGGCACTGAAGCTTTCTTT. The chain links TRBV4-3 to TRBJ1-1, with a possible D match to TRBD1 (5 bases). The CDR3 contains 15 residues. Trimming pared 2 bases from V and 4 bases from J, leaving 14 bases between. The germline V gene has CDR1 LGHNA and CDR2 YSLEER.

The CDR3 bases are TGTGCCAGCAGTTACGAGGGCGACAATGAGCAGTTCTTC. Amino acid sequence: CASSYEGDNEQFF. The chain is built from TRBV6-6 and TRBJ2-1, with D tentatively TRBD2 (5 bases). The CDR3 loop spans 13 amino acids. Looked up from germline, CDR1 is MNHNY and CDR2 is SVGAGI (reference sequence). The V and J ends lost 2 bases and 5 bases respectively, with 7 bases between them.

The chain recombines TRBV27 with TRBJ2-3, with 11 bases lining up with TRBD1. The V and J ends lost 6 bases and 1 base, in that order; junction bases with no gene match: 6. This CDR3 has 16 residues. In germline, CDR1 is MNHEY, CDR2 SMNVEV (reference sequence). CDR3 loop: CASRPLGQGGTDTQYF. The CDR3 DNA is TGTGCCAGCAGGCCCTTGGGACAGGGGGGCACAGATACGCAGTATTTT.

The J gene is TRBJ2-3, the V gene TRBV6-5; perhaps TRBD1 as D (7 bases). The CDR3 extends over 16 amino acids. From germline, CDR1 is MNHEY and CDR2 SVGAGI. V was trimmed by 1 base and J by 1 base, leaving 12 bases between them. Here the CDR3 reads CASSYWGGQGTDTQYF. In nucleotides, the CDR3 is TGTGCCAGCAGTTACTGGGGAGGACAGGGCACAGATACGCAGTATTTT.

The chain combines TRBV5-4 with TRBJ2-6; the match to TRBD1 covers 9 bases. V was pared by 4 bases and J by 0 bases, with 5 bases of the junction left unmatched. This CDR3 is built from 17 residues. The germline V gene encodes CDR1 SGHNT and CDR2 YYREEE (reference sequence). The CDR3 DNA reads TGTGCCAGCAGCCGGGACAGGGTGGGCTCTGGGGCCAACGTCCTGACTTTC. It is translated as CASSRDRVGSGANVLTF.

The J gene is TRBJ2-1, the V gene TRBV19, with 7 positions matching TRBD1. The CDR3 runs 15 residues. Trimming removed 8 bases from V and 2 bases from J; junction bases left unmatched: 9. Germline V gene data show CDR1 as LNHDA and CDR2 as SQIVND (reference sequence). Written as DNA, the CDR3 is TGTGCCAGTTCTACAGGGGCGTTTGCCTACAATGAGCAGTTCTTC. It is translated as CASSTGAFAYNEQFF.

The chain carries TRBV7-8 and TRBJ1-4; TRBD1 matches 7 bases. V gave up 4 bases and J gave up 6 bases; unmatched junction bases: 5. CDR3 length: 14 amino acids. Germline V lookup: CDR1 SGHVS, CDR2 FQNEAQ. The CDR3 coding sequence is TGTGCCAGCAGCTCACAGGGGCTCTATGAAAAACTGTTTTTT. The encoded protein is CASSSQGLYEKLFF.

On this clone itself: Distinct nucleotide sequences in the sample also encode this CDR3. V gene TRBV5-4 combines with J gene TRBJ2-3; D is undetermined. V was shortened by 0 bases and J by 3 bases, with 5 bases between the two germline ends. Germline loops: CDR1 SGHNT, CDR2 YYREEE (reference sequence). The CDR3 runs to 13 residues. The CDR3 is CASSLGRTDTQYF. The CDR3 bases are TGTGCCAGCAGCTTGGGCAGAACAGATACGCAGTATTTT. Full variable domain (outside the CDR3, taken from reference TRBV5-4 and TRBJ2-3): ETGVTQSPTHLIKTRGQQVTLRCSSQSGHNTVSWYQQALGQGPQFIFQYYREEENGRGNFPPRFSGLQFPNYSSELNVNALELDDSALYLCASSLGRTDTQYFGPGTRLTVL.

The rearrangement joins TRBV5-4 to TRBJ2-1, with 8 bases matching TRBD1. Germline lookup yields CDR1 SGHNT and CDR2 YYREEE (reference sequence). Germline trimming cut 2 bases from V and 3 bases from J; bases unmatched to any gene: 4. This CDR3 is built from 15 residues. CDR3 DNA sequence: TGTGCCAGCAGCTTCACAGGGGGTCACTACAATGAGCAGTTCTTC. Translating gives CASSFTGGHYNEQFF.

The chain links TRBV3-1 (or the pseudogene TRBV3-2) to TRBJ1-3; maybe TRBD1 (6 bases). This CDR3 has 13 amino acids. V lost 6 bases, J lost 4 bases, and 10 bases lay in between. CDR1 is LGHDT and CDR2 is YNNKEL in the germline V gene (reference sequence). CDR3 protein: CASRQGAGNTIYF. The CDR3 DNA reads TGTGCCAGCAGACAGGGAGCGGGAAACACCATATATTTT.